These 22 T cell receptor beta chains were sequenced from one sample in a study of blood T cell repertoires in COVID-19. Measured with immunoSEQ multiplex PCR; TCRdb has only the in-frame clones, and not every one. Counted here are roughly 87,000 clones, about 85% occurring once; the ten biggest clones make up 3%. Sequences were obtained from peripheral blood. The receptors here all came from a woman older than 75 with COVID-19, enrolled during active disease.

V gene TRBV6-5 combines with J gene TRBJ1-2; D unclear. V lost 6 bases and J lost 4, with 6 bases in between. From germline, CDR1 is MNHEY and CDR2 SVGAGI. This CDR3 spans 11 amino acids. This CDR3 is CASRRGYGYTF. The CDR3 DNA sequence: TGTGCCAGCAGACGGGGCTATGGCTACACCTTC.

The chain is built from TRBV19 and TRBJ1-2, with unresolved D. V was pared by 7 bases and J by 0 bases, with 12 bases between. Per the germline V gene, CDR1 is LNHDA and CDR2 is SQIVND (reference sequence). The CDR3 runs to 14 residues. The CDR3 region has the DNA TGTGCCAGTAAAGCAGGCCCAGCTAACTATGGCTACACCTTC. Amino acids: CASKAGPANYGYTF.

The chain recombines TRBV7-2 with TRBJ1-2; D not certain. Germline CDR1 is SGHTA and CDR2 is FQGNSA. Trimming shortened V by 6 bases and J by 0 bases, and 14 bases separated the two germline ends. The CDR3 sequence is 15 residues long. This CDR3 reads CASSKGALANYGYTF. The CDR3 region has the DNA TGTGCCAGCAGTAAGGGAGCCTTAGCTAACTATGGCTACACCTTC.

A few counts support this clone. DNA of the CDR3: TGTGCCAGCAGCTATGGGGGGAGCAATCAGCCCCAGCATTTT. It is translated as CASSYGGSNQPQHF. The chain links TRBV3-1 (or the pseudogene TRBV3-2) to TRBJ1-5; D is perhaps TRBD1 (5 bases). Germline CDR1 is LGHDT and CDR2 is YNNKEL (reference sequence). CDR3 length: 14 amino acids. Trimming pared 5 bases from V and 1 base from J, leaving 9 bases between.

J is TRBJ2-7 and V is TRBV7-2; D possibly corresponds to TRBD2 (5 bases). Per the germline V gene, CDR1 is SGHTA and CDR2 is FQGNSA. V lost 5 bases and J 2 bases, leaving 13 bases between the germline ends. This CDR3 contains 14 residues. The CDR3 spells CASSARGGPYEQYF. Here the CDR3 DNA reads TGTGCCAGCAGCGCCCGAGGAGGCCCCTACGAGCAGTACTTC.

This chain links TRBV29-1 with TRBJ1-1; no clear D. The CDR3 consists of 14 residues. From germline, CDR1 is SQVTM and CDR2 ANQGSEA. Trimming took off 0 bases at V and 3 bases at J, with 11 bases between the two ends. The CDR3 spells CSVEDLGLDTEAFF. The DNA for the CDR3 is TGCAGCGTTGAAGATCTCGGGTTGGACACTGAAGCTTTCTTT.

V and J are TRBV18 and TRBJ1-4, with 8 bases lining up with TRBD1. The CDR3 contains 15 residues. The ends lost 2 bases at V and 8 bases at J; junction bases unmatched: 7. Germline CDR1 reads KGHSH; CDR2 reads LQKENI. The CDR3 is CASSPNQGAGEKLFF. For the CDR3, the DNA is TGTGCCAGCTCACCAAATCAGGGGGCCGGCGAAAAACTGTTTTTT.

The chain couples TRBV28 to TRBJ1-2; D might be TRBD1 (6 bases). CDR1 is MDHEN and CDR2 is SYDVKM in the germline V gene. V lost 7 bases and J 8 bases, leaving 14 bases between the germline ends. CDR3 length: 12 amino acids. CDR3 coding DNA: TGTGCCAGCACCCCCCTGGGGGCCGGCTACACCTTC. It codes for CASTPLGAGYTF.

The CDR3 region is CSVQGTSGANEQFF. CDR3 DNA sequence: TGCAGCGTTCAAGGGACTAGCGGGGCCAATGAGCAGTTCTTC. This chain joins TRBV29-1 and TRBJ2-1, with 13 bases lining up with TRBD2. CDR1 is SQVTM, CDR2 ANQGSEA, per germline. The CDR3 totals 14 residues. With V trimmed by 5 bases and J by 6 bases, 4 bases remained unmatched.

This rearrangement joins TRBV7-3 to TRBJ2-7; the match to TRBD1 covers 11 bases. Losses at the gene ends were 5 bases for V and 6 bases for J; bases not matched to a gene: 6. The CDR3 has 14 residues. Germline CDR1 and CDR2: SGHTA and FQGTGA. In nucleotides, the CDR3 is TGTGCCAGCAGCGAAGGGACAGGGGGACTCGAGCAGTACTTC. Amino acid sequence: CASSEGTGGLEQYF. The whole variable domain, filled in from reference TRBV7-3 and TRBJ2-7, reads GAGVSQTPSNKVTEKGKYVELRCDPISGHTALYWYRQSLGQGPEFLIYFQGTGAADDSGLPNDRFFAVRPEGSVSTLKIQRTERGDSAVYLCASSEGTGGLEQYFGPGTRLTVT.

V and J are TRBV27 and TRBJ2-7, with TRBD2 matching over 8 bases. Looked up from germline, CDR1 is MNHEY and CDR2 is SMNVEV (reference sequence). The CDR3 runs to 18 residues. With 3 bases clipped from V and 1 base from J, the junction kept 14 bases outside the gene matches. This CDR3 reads CASSLRGASSGISYEQYF. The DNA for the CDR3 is TGTGCCAGCAGTTTGAGGGGCGCGAGTAGCGGGATTTCCTACGAGCAGTACTTC.

The CDR3 sequence: CASSPRPGTEGSGYTF. CDR3 bases: TGTGCCAGTAGTCCAAGGCCTGGGACGGAGGGGTCCGGCTACACCTTC. The V gene is TRBV19, the J gene TRBJ1-2, with D possibly TRBD1 on 5 matching bases. The length of the CDR3 is 16 residues. Trimming shortened V by 5 bases and J by 8 bases, and 24 bases separated the two germline ends. In germline, CDR1 is LNHDA, CDR2 SQIVND (reference sequence).

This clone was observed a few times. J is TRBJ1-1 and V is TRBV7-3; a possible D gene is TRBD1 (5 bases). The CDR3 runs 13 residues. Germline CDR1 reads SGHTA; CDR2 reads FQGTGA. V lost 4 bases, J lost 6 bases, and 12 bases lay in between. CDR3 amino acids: CASSSLRDAEAFF. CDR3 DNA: TGTGCCAGCAGCTCGCTCAGGGATGCTGAAGCTTTCTTT.

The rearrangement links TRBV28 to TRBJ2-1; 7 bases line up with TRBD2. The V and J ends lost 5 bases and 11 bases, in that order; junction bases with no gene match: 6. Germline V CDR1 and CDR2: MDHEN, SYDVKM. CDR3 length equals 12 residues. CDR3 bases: TGTGCCAGCAGTGTGTCCGGGACTAAGCAGTTCTTC. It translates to CASSVSGTKQFF.

The CDR3 loop reads CASSPVDSLNTEAFF. The CDR3 DNA reads as TGTGCCAGCAGCCCCGTGGACAGCCTGAACACTGAAGCTTTCTTT. V usage is TRBV9 and J usage is TRBJ1-1; a possible D gene is TRBD1 (6 bases). Trimming stripped 4 bases from V and 0 bases from J, with 13 bases between. Germline CDR1 and CDR2: SGDLS and YYNGEE. The CDR3 consists of 15 residues.

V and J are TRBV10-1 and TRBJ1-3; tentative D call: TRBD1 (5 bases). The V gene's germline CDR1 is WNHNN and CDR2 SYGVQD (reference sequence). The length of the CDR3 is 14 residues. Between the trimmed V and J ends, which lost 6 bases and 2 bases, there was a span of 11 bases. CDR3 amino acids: CASSTTVTGNTIYF. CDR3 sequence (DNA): TGCGCCAGCAGCACGACAGTTACTGGAAACACCATATATTTT.

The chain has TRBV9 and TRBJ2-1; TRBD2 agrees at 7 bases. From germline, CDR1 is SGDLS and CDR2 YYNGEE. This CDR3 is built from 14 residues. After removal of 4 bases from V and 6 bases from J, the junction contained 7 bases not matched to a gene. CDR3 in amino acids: CASSPRTSPNEQFF. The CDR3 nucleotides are TGTGCCAGCAGCCCCAGGACTAGTCCCAATGAGCAGTTCTTC.

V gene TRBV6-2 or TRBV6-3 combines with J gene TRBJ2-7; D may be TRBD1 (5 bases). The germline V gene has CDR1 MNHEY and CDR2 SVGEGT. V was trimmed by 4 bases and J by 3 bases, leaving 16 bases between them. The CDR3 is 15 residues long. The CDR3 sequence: CASSSIGASSYEQYF. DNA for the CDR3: TGTGCCAGCAGTTCGATAGGGGCCAGTAGCTACGAGCAGTACTTC.

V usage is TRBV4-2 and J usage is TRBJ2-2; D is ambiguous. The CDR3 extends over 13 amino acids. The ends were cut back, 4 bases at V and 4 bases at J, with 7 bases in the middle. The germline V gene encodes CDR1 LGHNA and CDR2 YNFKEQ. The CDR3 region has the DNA TGTGCCAGCAGCCCCTACCCCACCGGGGAGCTGTTTTTT. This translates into CASSPYPTGELFF.

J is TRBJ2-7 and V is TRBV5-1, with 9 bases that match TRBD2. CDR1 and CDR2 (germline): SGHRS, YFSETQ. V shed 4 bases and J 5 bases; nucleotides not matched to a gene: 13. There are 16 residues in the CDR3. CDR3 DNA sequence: TGCGCCAGCAGCACTTTCTCCGGGACTAGCTTCGACGAGCAGTACTTC. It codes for CASSTFSGTSFDEQYF.

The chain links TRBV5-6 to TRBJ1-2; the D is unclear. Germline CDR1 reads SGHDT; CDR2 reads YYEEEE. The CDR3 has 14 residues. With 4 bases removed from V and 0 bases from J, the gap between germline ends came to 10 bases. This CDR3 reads CASSPPGANYGYTF. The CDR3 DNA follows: TGTGCCAGCAGCCCGCCCGGGGCTAACTATGGCTACACCTTC.

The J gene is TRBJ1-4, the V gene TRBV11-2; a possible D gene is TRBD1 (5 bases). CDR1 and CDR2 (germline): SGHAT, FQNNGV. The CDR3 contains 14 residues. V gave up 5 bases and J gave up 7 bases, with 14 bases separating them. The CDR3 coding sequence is TGTGCCAGCAGCCCGGCGGGGGTTGGTGAAAAACTGTTTTTT. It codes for CASSPAGVGEKLFF.